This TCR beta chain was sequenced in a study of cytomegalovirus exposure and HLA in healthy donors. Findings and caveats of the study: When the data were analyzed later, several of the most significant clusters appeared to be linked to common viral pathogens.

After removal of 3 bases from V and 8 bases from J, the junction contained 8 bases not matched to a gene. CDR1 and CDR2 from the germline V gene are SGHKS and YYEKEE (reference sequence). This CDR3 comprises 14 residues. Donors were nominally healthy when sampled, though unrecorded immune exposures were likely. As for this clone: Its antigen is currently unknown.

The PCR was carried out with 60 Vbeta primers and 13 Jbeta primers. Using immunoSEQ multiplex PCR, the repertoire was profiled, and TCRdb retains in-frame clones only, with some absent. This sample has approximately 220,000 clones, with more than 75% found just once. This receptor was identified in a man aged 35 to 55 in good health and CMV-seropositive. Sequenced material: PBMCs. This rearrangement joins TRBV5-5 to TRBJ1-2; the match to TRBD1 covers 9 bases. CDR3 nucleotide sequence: TGTGCCAGCAGCTCGGGACAGGGAACGAGGGGCTACACCTTC. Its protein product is CASSSGQGTRGYTF. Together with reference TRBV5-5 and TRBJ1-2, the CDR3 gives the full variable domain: DAGVTQSPTHLIKTRGQQVTLRCSPISGHKSVSWYQQVLGQGPQFIFQYYEKEERGRGNFPDRFSARQFPNYSSELNVNALLLGDSALYLCASSSGQGTRGYTFGSGTRLTVV.